This TCR beta chain derives from a study of response to subunit inactivated influenza vaccine. Overall study findings and caveats: New T cells are recruited in small numbers by each seasonal influenza vaccination, according to the authors' suggestion.

The CDR3 loop spans 14 amino acids. The ends lost 7 bases at V and 2 bases at J; junction bases unmatched: 4. The germline V gene encodes CDR1 DFQATT and CDR2 SNEGSKA (reference sequence). This clonotype was seen repeatedly, ten times or more. Its specificity is unknown. TCRdb ran MiXCR on the RT-PCR reads and lists one entry per CDR3 protein. The sample yields 150,000 to 200,000 distinct CDR3 sequences, around 9.2% seen once. The chain combines TRBV20-1 with TRBJ2-1, with 11 positions matching TRBD2. This clonotype originated in a man aged 50 or older who received an inactivated influenza vaccine. Sample: non-naive T cells sorted from PBMCs, taken on the day of vaccination. The CDR3 is CSVQTSGTYNEQFF. In DNA, the CDR3 is TGCAGTGTCCAGACTAGCGGGACCTACAATGAGCAGTTCTTC.